The rows below give T cell receptor beta chains drawn from one sample of a study of cytomegalovirus exposure and HLA in healthy donors. The protocol was immunoSEQ multiplex PCR, while the TCRdb copy is restricted to in-frame clones and leaves out a portion. In the table there are around 100,000 clones, roughly 78% of which are singletons. The source material was PBMCs. The receptor source for this set is a male donor in good health and CMV-seropositive. Both conserved end residues are part of each CDR3. The D gene is left open where the match is weak. Size tells how often a clone was seen (once, few, many) or the class of an expanded clone, and some rows leave it out.

clone_size,d_call,j_call,v_call,cdr3_aa,cdr3_nt
NA,NA,TRBJ1-1,TRBV21-1,CASSKAPIRENTEAFF,TGTGCCAGCAGCAAAGCGCCCATTCGGGAGAACACTGAAGCTTTCTTT
few,TRBD1,TRBJ1-5,TRBV4-2,CASSQFGQGANQPQHF,TGTGCCAGCAGCCAATTTGGACAGGGGGCAAATCAGCCCCAGCATTTT
few,TRBD2,TRBJ2-7,TRBV2,CASSLTSGEQYF,TGTGCCAGCAGCTTGACTAGCGGTGAGCAGTACTTC
NA,NA,TRBJ2-7,TRBV7-8,CASSHRDPGDYNYEQYF,TGTGCCAGCAGCCACCGGGACCCAGGGGACTACAACTACGAGCAGTACTTC
NA,TRBD2,TRBJ2-1,TRBV9,CASSVVNGGGYNEQFF,TGTGCCAGCAGCGTAGTCAACGGGGGGGGGTACAATGAGCAGTTCTTC
NA,NA,TRBJ1-2,TRBV4-1,CASSPKNGGDPNYGYTF,TGCGCCAGCAGCCCGAAGAACGGAGGGGATCCTAACTATGGCTACACCTTC
NA,NA,TRBJ2-3,TRBV7-9,CASSLDKRGTDTQYF,TGTGCCAGCAGCCTCGACAAGAGGGGCACAGATACGCAGTATTTT
NA,TRBD2,TRBJ2-7,TRBV7-2,CASSLGLAGGKRYEQYF,TGTGCCAGCAGCTTAGGACTAGCGGGAGGAAAGAGGTACGAGCAGTACTTC
once,NA,TRBJ2-3,TRBV29-1,CSVDTYTDTQYF,TGCAGCGTTGATACCTACACAGATACGCAGTATTTT
NA,NA,TRBJ1-5,TRBV6-6,CASSQQSNQPQHF,TGTGCCAGCAGTCAACAATCCAATCAGCCCCAGCATTTT
NA,NA,TRBJ2-4,TRBV6-4,CASSEAPGNIQYF,TGTGCCAGCAGTGAGGCCCCGGGGAACATTCAGTACTTC